This T cell receptor (beta chain) originates from a study of Ad26.COV2.S vaccination and SARS-CoV-2 variants. Study-wide context: The COV1001 Ad26.COV2.S trial arm included the donor. Participants got Ad26.COV2.S intramuscularly, once or twice 56 days apart.

Sequencing used immunoSEQ multiplex PCR; TCRdb keeps in-frame clones, though not all of them. The table has approximately 480,000 clones, 87% seen once; the top ten hold over 10%. Study-wide results and caveats: Relative to placebo recipients, vaccine recipients exhibited elevated spike-specific TCR breadth.

Germline V gives CDR1 MNHEY, CDR2 SMNVEV (reference sequence). This CDR3 contains 14 residues. The V gene end was trimmed by 3 bases and the J gene end by 7 bases; junction bases not matched to a gene: 2. Treatment noted: around 19 received Ad26.COV2.S at low or high dose, single or two shots; about 5 received placebo; per-sample allocation not given. Sampling was performed 63 days after the first vaccine or placebo injection. Of note for this clone: What it recognizes is unknown. Other nucleotide sequences in the sample specify the same CDR3.

This TCR was recovered from a person between 18 and 65 years old who received the Ad26.COV2.S COVID-19 vaccine or a placebo. This sample comprised peripheral blood, obtained in a trial of Ad26.COV2.S vaccine versus placebo. The chain links TRBV27 to TRBJ1-6; 8 nucleotides match TRBD1. CDR3: CASSLGQVNSPLHF. CDR3 bases: TGTGCCAGCAGTTTGGGACAGGTGAATTCACCCCTCCACTTT.